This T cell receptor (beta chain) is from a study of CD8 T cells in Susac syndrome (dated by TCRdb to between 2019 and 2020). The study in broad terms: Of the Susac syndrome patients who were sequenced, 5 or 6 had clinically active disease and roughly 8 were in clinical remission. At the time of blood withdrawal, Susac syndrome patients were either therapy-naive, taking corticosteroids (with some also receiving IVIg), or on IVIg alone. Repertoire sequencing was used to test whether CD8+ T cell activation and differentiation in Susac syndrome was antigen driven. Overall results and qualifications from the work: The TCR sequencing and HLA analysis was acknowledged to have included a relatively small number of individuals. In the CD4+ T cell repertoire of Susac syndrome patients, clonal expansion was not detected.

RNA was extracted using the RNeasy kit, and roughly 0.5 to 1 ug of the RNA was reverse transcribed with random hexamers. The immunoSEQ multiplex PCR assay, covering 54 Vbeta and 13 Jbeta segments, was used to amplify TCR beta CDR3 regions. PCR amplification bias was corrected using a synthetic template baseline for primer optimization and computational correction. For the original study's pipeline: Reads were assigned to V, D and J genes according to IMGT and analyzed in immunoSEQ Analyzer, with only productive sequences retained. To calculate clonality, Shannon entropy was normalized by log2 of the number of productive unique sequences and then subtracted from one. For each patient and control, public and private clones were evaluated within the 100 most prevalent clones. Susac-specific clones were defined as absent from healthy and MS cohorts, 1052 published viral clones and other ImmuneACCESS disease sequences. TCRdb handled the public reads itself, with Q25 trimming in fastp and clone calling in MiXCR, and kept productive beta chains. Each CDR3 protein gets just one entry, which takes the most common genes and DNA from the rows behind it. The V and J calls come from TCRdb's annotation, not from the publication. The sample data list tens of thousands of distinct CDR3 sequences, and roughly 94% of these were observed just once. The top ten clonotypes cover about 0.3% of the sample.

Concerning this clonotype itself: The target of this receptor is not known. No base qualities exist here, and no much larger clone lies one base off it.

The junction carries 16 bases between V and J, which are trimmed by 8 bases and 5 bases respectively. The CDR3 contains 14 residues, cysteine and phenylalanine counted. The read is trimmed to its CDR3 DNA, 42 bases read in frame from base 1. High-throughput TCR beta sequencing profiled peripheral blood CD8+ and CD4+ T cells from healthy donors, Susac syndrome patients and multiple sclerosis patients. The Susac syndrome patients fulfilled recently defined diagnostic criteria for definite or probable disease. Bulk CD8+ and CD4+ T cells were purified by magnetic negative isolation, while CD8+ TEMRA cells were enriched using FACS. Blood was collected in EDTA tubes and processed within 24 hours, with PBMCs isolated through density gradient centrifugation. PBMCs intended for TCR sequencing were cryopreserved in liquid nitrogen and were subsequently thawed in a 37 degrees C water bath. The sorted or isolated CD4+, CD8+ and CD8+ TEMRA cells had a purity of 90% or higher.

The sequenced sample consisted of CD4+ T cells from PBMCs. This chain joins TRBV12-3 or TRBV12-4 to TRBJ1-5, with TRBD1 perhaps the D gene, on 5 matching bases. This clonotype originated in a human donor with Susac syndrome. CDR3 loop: CASRPGGGYQPQHF. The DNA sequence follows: TGTGCCAGCCGCCCCGGGGGAGGTTATCAGCCCCAGCATTTT.